A selection of T cell receptor beta chains follows, all from one sample in a study of control samples from healthy donors and cancer patients. Here immunoSEQ multiplex PCR was the method, and the copy in TCRdb shows in-frame clones only, minus some. Here the sample spans 68,000 or so clones, around 80% being singletons. Sequencing was performed on blood. The receptors here all came from a man in his 60s in good health. Both conserved end residues are part of each CDR3. A D gene is named only where the DNA matches it firmly. Some rows mark clone size as missing; the rest say once, few, many or name a class of expanded clone.

j_call v_call d_call clone_size cdr3_aa cdr3_nt
TRBJ1-1 TRBV4-1 NA NA CASSQQGGSEAFF TGCGCCAGCAGCCAACAGGGAGGATCTGAAGCTTTCTTT
TRBJ2-3 TRBV19 TRBD2 NA CASSIGGAGTDTQYF TGTGCCAGTAGTATAGGAGGAGCGGGAACAGATACGCAGTATTTT
TRBJ1-2 TRBV18 NA NA CASSPAIEGFYGYTF TGTGCCAGCTCACCAGCGATTGAAGGATTCTATGGCTACACCTTC
TRBJ2-7 TRBV2 TRBD1 NA CASSLQGTGYEQYF TGTGCCAGCAGTCTACAGGGGACCGGCTACGAGCAGTACTTC
TRBJ1-1 TRBV28 NA NA CASSSRTGEAFF TGTGCCAGCAGTTCCCGGACGGGTGAAGCTTTCTTT
TRBJ2-1 TRBV19 NA NA CASSIWTDHNEQFF TGTGCCAGTAGTATCTGGACAGATCACAATGAGCAGTTCTTC
TRBJ2-1 TRBV7-2 NA NA CASSPRGEQFF TGTGCCAGCAGTCCAAGGGGGGAGCAGTTCTTC
TRBJ2-2 TRBV4-3 TRBD2 NA CASSQPGGAGPGELFF TGCGCCAGCAGCCAGCCGGGAGGGGCCGGACCCGGGGAGCTGTTTTTT
TRBJ2-7 TRBV27 NA NA CASSFDRKYEQYF TGTGCCAGCAGTTTCGACAGAAAATACGAGCAGTACTTC
TRBJ1-2 TRBV6-5 TRBD1 NA CASEPGQSYGYTF TGTGCCAGCGAGCCGGGACAGAGCTATGGCTACACCTTC
TRBJ2-3 TRBV9 NA NA CASSGYTDTQYF TGTGCCAGCAGCGGATACACAGATACGCAGTATTTT
TRBJ1-5 TRBV28 NA few CASILDTRDNQPQHF TGTGCCAGCATCCTCGACACCCGAGACAATCAGCCCCAGCATTTT
TRBJ2-5 TRBV6-2/TRBV6-3 TRBD2 NA CASSHLRGAGETQYF TGTGCCAGCAGCCACCTGCGGGGGGCGGGGGAGACCCAGTACTTC
TRBJ1-4 TRBV6-5 NA NA CASSNRGSLFF TGTGCCAGCAGTAACCGCGGGTCACTGTTTTTT
TRBJ2-5 TRBV18 TRBD2 NA CASSPSGLAGETQYF TGTGCCAGCTCACCGTCGGGACTAGCGGGCGAGACCCAGTACTTC
TRBJ2-1 TRBV7-2 NA NA CASSLDGLSYNEQFF TGTGCCAGCAGCTTAGACGGGCTTTCCTACAATGAGCAGTTCTTC
TRBJ1-2 TRBV18 TRBD1 NA CASSPDRGDYGYTF TGTGCCAGCTCACCCGACAGGGGGGATTATGGCTACACCTTC
TRBJ1-4 TRBV19 NA NA CASSIDDIATNEKLFF TGTGCCAGTAGTATAGACGACATTGCAACTAATGAAAAACTGTTTTTT
TRBJ1-1 TRBV29-1 NA NA CSVVGILNTEAFF TGCAGCGTTGTCGGGATTTTGAACACTGAAGCTTTCTTT
TRBJ1-5 TRBV19 NA NA CASSFQRGNQPRHF TGTGCCAGTAGTTTCCAGCGCGGCAATCAGCCCCGGCATTTT
TRBJ1-1 TRBV29-1 NA NA CSVEDAVGREAFF TGCAGCGTTGAAGATGCAGTTGGGCGTGAAGCTTTCTTT
TRBJ2-1 TRBV25-1 NA NA CASSAYSEPYNEQFF TGTGCCAGCAGTGCCTATAGCGAGCCGTACAATGAGCAGTTCTTC
TRBJ1-1 TRBV6-5 NA NA CASTYRENTEAFF TGTGCCAGCACCTACAGGGAGAACACTGAAGCTTTCTTT
TRBJ1-1 TRBV4-1 NA NA CASSQGSWTKNEAFF TGCGCCAGCAGCCAAGGCAGCTGGACAAAAAATGAAGCTTTCTTT
TRBJ2-5 TRBV4-3 NA NA CASSQHQGPGWGTQYF TGCGCCAGCAGCCAACACCAGGGTCCAGGGTGGGGGACCCAGTACTTC
TRBJ2-3 TRBV10-3 NA NA CAISTSRAGDTQYF TGTGCCATCAGCACCTCCAGGGCCGGAGATACGCAGTATTTT
TRBJ1-2 TRBV30 NA NA CAWSPSGGPREGGYTF TGTGCCTGGAGTCCCTCCGGGGGACCCCGGGAGGGGGGCTACACCTTC
TRBJ2-1 TRBV15 TRBD2 few CATSRGGTSGNNEQFF TGTGCCACCAGCAGAGGAGGGACTAGCGGGAACAATGAGCAGTTCTTC
TRBJ1-2 TRBV7-2 NA NA CASSPEAQSNYGYTF TGTGCCAGCAGCCCAGAGGCGCAGTCCAACTATGGCTACACCTTC
TRBJ1-2 TRBV7-8 TRBD1 NA CASSSRDSTNYGYTF TGTGCCAGCAGCTCACGGGACAGCACTAACTATGGCTACACCTTC
TRBJ2-7 TRBV30 TRBD1 NA CAWRQGEYEQYF TGTGCCTGGAGACAGGGGGAGTACGAGCAGTACTTC
TRBJ2-7 TRBV6-5 NA NA CASSYAGSPEQYF TGTGCCAGCAGTTACGCGGGGAGCCCCGAGCAGTACTTC